A selection of T cell receptor beta chains follows, all from one sample in a study of cytomegalovirus exposure and HLA in healthy donors. Some clones are missing from TCRdb's copy, which holds only in-frame ones; the method was immunoSEQ multiplex PCR. The table has about 170,000 clones, around 68% seen once; the top ten hold around 2.9%. Input material: PBMCs. These receptors originate from a man in his forties in good health and CMV-seronegative. CDR3s include the opening cysteine and the closing phenylalanine or tryptophan. The order of the fields is J gene, clone size, V gene, CDR3 length, D gene, CDR3 DNA, CDR3 protein. The D gene is left open where the match is weak. Clone size appears in some rows only: once, few, many, or a class for an expanded clone.

J: TRBJ1-5
size: NA
V: TRBV30
length: 13
D: TRBD1
DNA: TGTGCCTGGAGTGGGACAGGAGATCAGCCCCAGCATTTT
CDR3: CAWSGTGDQPQHF

J: TRBJ2-7
size: few
V: TRBV7-6
length: 13
D: TRBD2
DNA: TGTGCCAGCAGCCGGGGGGGGGCCCGGGAGCAGTACTTC
CDR3: CASSRGGAREQYF

J: TRBJ2-2
size: NA
V: TRBV29-1
length: 14
D: TRBD1
DNA: TGCAGCGGATCCGGGACAGGGTCCACCGGGGAGCTGTTTTTT
CDR3: CSGSGTGSTGELFF

J: TRBJ1-5
size: few
V: TRBV7-9
length: 12
D: NA
DNA: TGTTCCAGCAGCTTAGCCGATCAGCCCCAGCATTTT
CDR3: CSSSLADQPQHF

J: TRBJ1-1
size: NA
V: TRBV27
length: 14
D: TRBD1
DNA: TGTGCCAGCAGTTTTGGGACAGGGTACACTGAAGCTTTCTTT
CDR3: CASSFGTGYTEAFF

J: TRBJ2-1
size: few
V: TRBV11-2
length: 14
D: TRBD2
DNA: TGTGCCAGCAGCCTTAGCGGGACCTACAATGAGCAGTTCTTC
CDR3: CASSLSGTYNEQFF

J: TRBJ1-4
size: NA
V: TRBV29-1
length: 11
D: NA
DNA: TGCAGCGTTGAGACAGTGTCAAAACTGTTTTTT
CDR3: CSVETVSKLFF

J: TRBJ2-3
size: NA
V: TRBV27
length: 16
D: TRBD2
DNA: TGTGCCAGCAGTCTCTCCGGGACTAGCGGGAGGTATACGCAGTATTTT
CDR3: CASSLSGTSGRYTQYF

J: TRBJ1-3
size: NA
V: TRBV18
length: 15
D: NA
DNA: TGTGCCAGCTCGTACAGGGACCTCTCTGGAAACACCATATATTTT
CDR3: CASSYRDLSGNTIYF

J: TRBJ1-2
size: NA
V: TRBV28
length: 14
D: TRBD1
DNA: TGTGCCAGCGGCTCACGACAGGGTGGGGATGGCTACACCTTC
CDR3: CASGSRQGGDGYTF

J: TRBJ1-3
size: NA
V: TRBV6-6
length: 15
D: NA
DNA: TGTGCCAGCAGTTCCCTCGACAGCTCCGGAAACACCATATATTTT
CDR3: CASSSLDSSGNTIYF

J: TRBJ2-7
size: NA
V: TRBV27
length: 14
D: NA
DNA: TGTGCCAGCAGTCACGGACGGGACTCCTACGAGCAGTACTTC
CDR3: CASSHGRDSYEQYF

J: TRBJ2-1
size: NA
V: TRBV7-2
length: 15
D: TRBD2
DNA: TGTGCCAGCAGCAAACCGGGACTAGGGTACAATGAGCAGTTCTTC
CDR3: CASSKPGLGYNEQFF

J: TRBJ2-7
size: few
V: TRBV9
length: 14
D: TRBD2
DNA: TGTGCCAGCAGCTCAGGGACTAGCTGGTACGAGCAGTACTTC
CDR3: CASSSGTSWYEQYF

J: TRBJ2-5
size: NA
V: TRBV6-4
length: 9
D: NA
DNA: TGTGCCAGCACTCGACTCGTATACTTC
CDR3: CASTRLVYF

J: TRBJ2-1
size: NA
V: TRBV5-6
length: 15
D: TRBD2
DNA: TGTGCCAGCAGCTCACCGACTAGCGGGGGCCATGAGCAGTTCTTC
CDR3: CASSSPTSGGHEQFF

J: TRBJ2-3
size: NA
V: TRBV30
length: 13
D: NA
DNA: TGTGCCTGGAATAGGGGCCTTTCCGATACGCAGTATTTT
CDR3: CAWNRGLSDTQYF

J: TRBJ2-3
size: NA
V: TRBV5-4
length: 16
D: NA
DNA: TGTGCCAGCAGCTTGGCCAGGTCAGGGGACGGAGATACGCAGTATTTT
CDR3: CASSLARSGDGDTQYF

J: TRBJ2-3
size: NA
V: TRBV12-5
length: 16
D: TRBD2
DNA: TGTGCTAGTGGTTTGAGGTCCGGGGGGAGCACAGATACGCAGTATTTT
CDR3: CASGLRSGGSTDTQYF

J: TRBJ2-1
size: NA
V: TRBV2
length: 13
D: NA
DNA: TGTGCCAGCAGCACAGGAAACTACAATGAGCAGTTCTTC
CDR3: CASSTGNYNEQFF

J: TRBJ1-3
size: NA
V: TRBV7-9
length: 13
D: NA
DNA: TGTGCCAGCAGCTTAACAGTTGGAAACACCATATATTTT
CDR3: CASSLTVGNTIYF

J: TRBJ2-2
size: few
V: TRBV2
length: 12
D: NA
DNA: TGTGCCAGCACAGGGTACACCGGGGAGCTGTTTTTT
CDR3: CASTGYTGELFF

J: TRBJ1-5
size: once
V: TRBV28
length: 12
D: NA
DNA: TGTGCCAGCACGAGGGATAATCAGCCCCAGCATTTT
CDR3: CASTRDNQPQHF

J: TRBJ2-7
size: NA
V: TRBV30
length: 17
D: TRBD2
DNA: TGTGCCTGGAGAGAATTCAGACTAGCGGGAGGGATGTACGAGCAGTACTTC
CDR3: CAWREFRLAGGMYEQYF

J: TRBJ2-6
size: NA
V: TRBV28
length: 14
D: NA
DNA: TGTGCCAGCAGTAGAGGGGGTGGGGCCAACGTCCTGACTTTC
CDR3: CASSRGGGANVLTF

J: TRBJ2-5
size: NA
V: TRBV29-1
length: 13
D: NA
DNA: TGCAGCCATGCCGGACTCGACGAAGAGACCCAGTACTTC
CDR3: CSHAGLDEETQYF

J: TRBJ2-2
size: NA
V: TRBV19
length: 15
D: TRBD2
DNA: TGTGCCAGTAGTATTGTCACTAGCGGGACCGGGGAGCTGTTTTTT
CDR3: CASSIVTSGTGELFF

J: TRBJ2-7
size: NA
V: TRBV2
length: 15
D: NA
DNA: TGTGCCAGCAGTTTAAGGGGGGGACTCTCCTACGAGCAGTACTTC
CDR3: CASSLRGGLSYEQYF

J: TRBJ2-1
size: NA
V: TRBV11-1
length: 16
D: TRBD2
DNA: TGTGCCAGCAGCTCTACCGGGACTAGCGGGTACAATGAGCAGTTCTTC
CDR3: CASSSTGTSGYNEQFF

J: TRBJ2-1
size: NA
V: TRBV7-6
length: 15
D: NA
DNA: TGTGCCAGCAGCCCGACCCCTAGCGTAGCTCAGGAGCAGTTCTTC
CDR3: CASSPTPSVAQEQFF

J: TRBJ1-5
size: NA
V: TRBV7-7
length: 17
D: NA
DNA: TGTGCCAGCACTCCAACGGGGGGAAAGACGAGCAATCAGCCCCAGCATTTT
CDR3: CASTPTGGKTSNQPQHF

J: TRBJ2-1
size: NA
V: TRBV11-3
length: 15
D: NA
DNA: TGTGCCAGCAGCTTACCGGGGGGCGGCGTCAATGAGCAGTTCTTC
CDR3: CASSLPGGGVNEQFF

J: TRBJ2-7
size: NA
V: TRBV5-1
length: 15
D: TRBD2
DNA: TGCGCCAGCAACCCTAGCGGCGGAGCTATCTACGAGCAGTACTTC
CDR3: CASNPSGGAIYEQYF

J: TRBJ2-2
size: few
V: TRBV28
length: 15
D: NA
DNA: TGTGCCAGCAGTTCTCGGCAGGGTGTCCCCGGGGAGCTGTTTTTT
CDR3: CASSSRQGVPGELFF

J: TRBJ1-5
size: few
V: TRBV6-5
length: 13
D: NA
DNA: TGTGCCAGCAGTTACTCGGTCGAGCAGCCCCAGCATTTT
CDR3: CASSYSVEQPQHF

J: TRBJ2-7
size: few
V: TRBV4-1
length: 19
D: TRBD1
DNA: TGCGCCAGCAGCCGGAGCCTACCCACGATACAGGGGGAGAAAGGCGAGCAGTACTTC
CDR3: CASSRSLPTIQGEKGEQYF

J: TRBJ2-1
size: NA
V: TRBV2
length: 12
D: NA
DNA: TGTGCCAGCAGTGCTGGGGTGGGAGGACAGTTCTTC
CDR3: CASSAGVGGQFF

J: TRBJ2-5
size: NA
V: TRBV19
length: 12
D: NA
DNA: TGTGCCAGTAGCCCAGACTTGAAGACCCAGTACTTC
CDR3: CASSPDLKTQYF

J: TRBJ2-3
size: NA
V: TRBV5-4
length: 16
D: TRBD2
DNA: TGTGCCAGCAGCCCTAAACTAGCGGGACGCACAGATACGCAGTATTTT
CDR3: CASSPKLAGRTDTQYF

J: TRBJ2-7
size: NA
V: TRBV7-9
length: 15
D: TRBD1
DNA: TGTGCCAGCAGCTTTTCCGGGACAGGGGGTTACGAGCAGTACTTC
CDR3: CASSFSGTGGYEQYF

J: TRBJ2-2
size: NA
V: TRBV2
length: 15
D: TRBD2
DNA: TGTGCCAGCAGTGACGGACTAGCTCGGACCGGGGAGCTGTTTTTT
CDR3: CASSDGLARTGELFF

J: TRBJ2-1
size: few
V: TRBV6-6
length: 14
D: TRBD1
DNA: TGTGCCAGCAGTTACCAGGACAGGGGCAATGAGCAGTTCTTC
CDR3: CASSYQDRGNEQFF

J: TRBJ1-1
size: few
V: TRBV25-1
length: 15
D: NA
DNA: TGTGCCAGCAGTGAGCAGAGGGGAGGGAACACTGAAGCTTTCTTT
CDR3: CASSEQRGGNTEAFF

J: TRBJ2-2
size: NA
V: TRBV7-9
length: 16
D: NA
DNA: TGTGCCAGCAGCCCAGGGAAAGGGCGGCGGGACTCGGAGCTGTTTTTT
CDR3: CASSPGKGRRDSELFF

J: TRBJ2-7
size: few
V: TRBV19
length: 15
D: TRBD2
DNA: TGTGCCAGTAGTATAGGGCGGGGGGACCTGTACGAGCAGTACTTC
CDR3: CASSIGRGDLYEQYF

J: TRBJ2-5
size: few
V: TRBV18
length: 21
D: NA
DNA: TGTGCCAGCTCACCATCTAGGGCTCCCTCTGAGGGAGGGGGTTCCCCTCAGACCCAGTACTTC
CDR3: CASSPSRAPSEGGGSPQTQYF

J: TRBJ1-4
size: NA
V: TRBV6-1
length: 17
D: NA
DNA: TGTGCCAGCAGTGAAGGGTGGACACTTGCAACTAATGAAAAACTGTTTTTT
CDR3: CASSEGWTLATNEKLFF